The clone carrying this T cell receptor (beta chain) was seen repeatedly, ten times or more. This sample is drawn from a study of CD8 T cells in ankylosing spondylitis. TCRdb analysed the 5' RACE reads with MiXCR anew, one entry per CDR3 protein. The sample holds about 31,000 distinct CDR3 sequences, 7.2% seen once. This receptor was obtained from a male donor with ankylosing spondylitis or in good health (not recorded which). Sequenced input: blood, either unsorted or a sorted T cell fraction (not recorded which).

The CDR3 coding sequence is TGCAGTGCTGAAGGGAACAGGGGATCGGGCAATCAGCCCCAGCATTTT. This translates into CSAEGNRGSGNQPQHF. V gene TRBV20-1 combines with J gene TRBJ1-5, with TRBD1 matching over 7 bases. The CDR3 is 16 amino acids. The germline V gene has CDR1 DFQATT and CDR2 SNEGSKA (reference sequence). Losses at the gene ends were 5 bases for V and 2 bases for J; bases not matched to a gene: 12.